These T cell receptor beta chains were read from a single sample in a study of OX40 agonist ivuxolimab in advanced cancers. Sequencing was performed with immunoSEQ multiplex PCR; in TCRdb, only in-frame clones are kept and a portion is missing. The sample includes about 96,000 clones, about 90% seen only once; the top ten take 1.5% to 2%. Source: CD4+ or CD8+ T cells sorted from blood, taken in a trial of the OX40 agonist ivuxolimab. The origin of the receptors is an adult with an advanced solid tumor such as melanoma, head and neck, liver or kidney cancer. CDR3s include the opening cysteine and the closing phenylalanine or tryptophan. Each record gives: V gene, J gene, CDR3 length, CDR3 protein.

TRBV27	TRBJ2-5	14	CASSRLAGGETQYF
TRBV7-2	TRBJ2-7	17	CASSPEGTSFGKYEQYF
TRBV7-2	TRBJ2-7	16	CASSSVRDRGTYEQYF
TRBV7-3	TRBJ1-1	13	CASSYDRFTEAFF
TRBV11-3	TRBJ2-1	15	CASSFTGVGYNEQFF
TRBV5-4	TRBJ1-1	14	CASSTTGMNTEAFF
TRBV6-1	TRBJ2-1	13	CASTGLAGVRQFF
TRBV29-1	TRBJ1-4	13	CSARAAANEKLFF
TRBV6-1	TRBJ2-7	13	CASSGPTSYEQYF
TRBV5-1	TRBJ1-5	15	CASSVGTGGNQPQHF
TRBV18	TRBJ2-6	18	CASSPPRGGSSGANVLTF
TRBV4-1	TRBJ2-7	15	CASSQPGQGRREQYF
TRBV29-1	TRBJ2-3	13	CSVSQAARGTQYF
TRBV30	TRBJ1-2	13	CAWILSPGYGYTF
TRBV2	TRBJ2-3	17	CASRGLLGQGDADTQYF
TRBV2	TRBJ2-2	15	CASSEYSRNTGELFF
TRBV19	TRBJ1-2	14	CASTRTGYNYGYTF
TRBV6-5	TRBJ1-1	11	CASRIQGEAFF
TRBV28	TRBJ1-2	15	CASWPVGAANYGYTF
TRBV11-2	TRBJ1-1	16	CASSSIRTTPSLKAFF
TRBV11-2	TRBJ2-7	14	CASSFGYRDYEQYF
TRBV5-1	TRBJ2-7	15	CASSLVDPYTGEQYF
TRBV6-6	TRBJ2-1	15	CASSYSTGRGDEQFF
TRBV5-4	TRBJ2-1	15	CASTLRQGAHNEQFF
TRBV10-3	TRBJ1-4	13	CAGPEQVGEKLFF
TRBV28	TRBJ1-4	15	CAVERAAGTNEKLFF
TRBV6-5	TRBJ2-2	14	CASSLDRTTGELFF
TRBV7-2	TRBJ1-2	14	CASSLRDREGGYTF
TRBV7-9	TRBJ1-1	16	CASSLSSTVRNTEAFF
TRBV5-1	TRBJ2-1	16	CASRPEGGRAYNEQFF
TRBV7-2	TRBJ2-7	15	CASSRLAGGPGEQYF
TRBV5-1	TRBJ2-7	13	CASTSGQSYEQYF
TRBV5-1	TRBJ1-1	14	CASSEDSLNTEAFF
TRBV19	TRBJ1-2	14	CASSIRGLGYGYTF
TRBV7-9	TRBJ2-1	17	CASSIPKEGTRGNEQFF
TRBV19	TRBJ2-7	15	CASSIEGTGTFEQYF
TRBV11-2	TRBJ2-6	16	CASSLGILSGANVLTF
TRBV21-1	TRBJ2-5	14	CASSKEIGQETQYF
TRBV7-8	TRBJ2-7	12	CASSFGSYEQYF
TRBV6-6	TRBJ2-1	13	CASSIRRYNEQFF
TRBV1	TRBJ1-3	14	CTSSQVGKRDTIYF
TRBV7-2	TRBJ2-7	15	CASSLVSGSTDEQYF
TRBV7-7	TRBJ2-5	14	CASSPDRGRETQYF
TRBV4-2	TRBJ1-4	17	CASSQELGKRGDEKLFF
TRBV4-2	TRBJ2-7	16	CASSQEYFEDTYEQYF
TRBV30	TRBJ2-7	13	CAWSGGGTYEQYF
TRBV7-2	TRBJ2-7	13	CASSDPTSYSQYF
TRBV5-1	TRBJ2-5	14	CASSFGLRQETQYF
TRBV5-6	TRBJ2-5	17	CASSLGGLAGIQETQYF
TRBV11-3	TRBJ2-2	14	CASSLASVAGELFF
TRBV9	TRBJ2-2	18	CASSAKTSGRPGGGELFF
TRBV28	TRBJ2-1	11	CASSTTYLQFF
TRBV30	TRBJ1-2	15	CAWSNDRGGSYGYTF
TRBV10-3	TRBJ1-1	15	CAISGTVLGDTEAFF
TRBV18	TRBJ1-5	14	CASSPSGDNQPQHF
TRBV5-1	TRBJ2-3	13	CASSLSQGDTQYF
TRBV7-9	TRBJ2-3	15	CASSSLRDNTDTQYF